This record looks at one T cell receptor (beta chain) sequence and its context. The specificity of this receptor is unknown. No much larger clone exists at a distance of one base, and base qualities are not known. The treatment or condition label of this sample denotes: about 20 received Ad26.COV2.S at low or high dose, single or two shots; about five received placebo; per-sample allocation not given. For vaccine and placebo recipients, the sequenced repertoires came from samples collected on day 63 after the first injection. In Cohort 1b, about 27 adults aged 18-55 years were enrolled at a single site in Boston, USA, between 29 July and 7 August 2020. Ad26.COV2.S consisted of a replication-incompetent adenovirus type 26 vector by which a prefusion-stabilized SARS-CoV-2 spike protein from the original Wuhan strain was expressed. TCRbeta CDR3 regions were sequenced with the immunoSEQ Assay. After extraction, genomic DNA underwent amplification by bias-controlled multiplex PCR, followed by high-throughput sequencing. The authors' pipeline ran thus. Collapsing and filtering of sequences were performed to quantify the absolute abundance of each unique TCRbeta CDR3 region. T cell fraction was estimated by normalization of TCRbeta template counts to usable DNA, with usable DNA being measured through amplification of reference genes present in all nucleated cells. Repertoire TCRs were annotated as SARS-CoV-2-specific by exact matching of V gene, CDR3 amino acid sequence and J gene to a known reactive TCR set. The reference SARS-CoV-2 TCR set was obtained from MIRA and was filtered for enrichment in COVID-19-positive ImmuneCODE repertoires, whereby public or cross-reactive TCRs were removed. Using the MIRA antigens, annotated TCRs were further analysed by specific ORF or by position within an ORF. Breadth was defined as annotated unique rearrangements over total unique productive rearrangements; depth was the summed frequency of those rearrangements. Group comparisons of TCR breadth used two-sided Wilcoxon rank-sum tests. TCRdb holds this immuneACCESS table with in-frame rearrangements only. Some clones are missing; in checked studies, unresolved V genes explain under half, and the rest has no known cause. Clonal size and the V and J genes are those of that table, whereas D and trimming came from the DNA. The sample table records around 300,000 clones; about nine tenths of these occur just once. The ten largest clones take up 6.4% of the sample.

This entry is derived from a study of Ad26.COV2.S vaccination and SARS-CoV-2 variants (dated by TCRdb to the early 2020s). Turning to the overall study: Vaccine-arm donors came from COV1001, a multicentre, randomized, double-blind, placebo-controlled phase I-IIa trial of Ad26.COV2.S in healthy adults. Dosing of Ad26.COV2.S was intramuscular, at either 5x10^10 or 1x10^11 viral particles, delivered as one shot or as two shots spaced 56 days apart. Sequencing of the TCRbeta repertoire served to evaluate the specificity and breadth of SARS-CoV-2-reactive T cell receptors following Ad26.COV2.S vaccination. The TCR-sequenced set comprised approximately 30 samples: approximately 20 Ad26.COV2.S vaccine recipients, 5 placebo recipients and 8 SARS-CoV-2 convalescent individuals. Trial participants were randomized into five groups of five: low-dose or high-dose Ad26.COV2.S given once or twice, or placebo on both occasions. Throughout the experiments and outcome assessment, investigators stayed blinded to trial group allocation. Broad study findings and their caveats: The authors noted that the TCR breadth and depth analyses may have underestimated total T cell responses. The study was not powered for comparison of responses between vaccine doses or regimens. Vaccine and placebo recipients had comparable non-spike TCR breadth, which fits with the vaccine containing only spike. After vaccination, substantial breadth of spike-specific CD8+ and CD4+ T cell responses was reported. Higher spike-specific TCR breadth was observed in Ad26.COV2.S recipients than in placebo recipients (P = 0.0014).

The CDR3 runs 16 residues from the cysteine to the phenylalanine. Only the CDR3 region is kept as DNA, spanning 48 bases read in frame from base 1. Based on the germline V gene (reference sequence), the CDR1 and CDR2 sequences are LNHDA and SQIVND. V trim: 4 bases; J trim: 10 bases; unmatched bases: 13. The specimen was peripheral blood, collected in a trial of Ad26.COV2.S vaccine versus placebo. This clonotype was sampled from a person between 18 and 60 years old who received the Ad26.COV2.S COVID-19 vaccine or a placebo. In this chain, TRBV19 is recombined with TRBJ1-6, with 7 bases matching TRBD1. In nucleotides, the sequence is TGTGCCAGTAGTACCACCGTGGCAGGGGGAAAATCACCCCTCCACTTT. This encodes CASSTTVAGGKSPLHF.